This section outlines one T cell receptor (beta chain) sequence together with its context. The data were produced by immunoSEQ multiplex PCR, yet TCRdb's version contains in-frame clones alone and is incomplete. The repertoire consists of under 150,000 clones, with around nine tenths occurring once and the leading ten covering about 8.7%. Germline V gene lookup returns CDR1 KGHDR and CDR2 SFDVKD. CDR3 length: 19 residues. Trimming shortened V by 4 bases and J by 3 bases, and 26 bases separated the two germline ends. The data were obtained in a study of control samples from healthy donors and cancer patients.

The material sequenced was blood. The rearrangement joins TRBV24-1 to TRBJ2-5; D is possibly TRBD2 (5 bases). The TCR comes from a man aged 40-50 years in good health. CDR3 in DNA: TGTGCCACCAGTGACGCATACGGTACGTCGGAGGCCCCCAAAGAGACCCAGTACTTC. Protein sequence: CATSDAYGTSEAPKETQYF.